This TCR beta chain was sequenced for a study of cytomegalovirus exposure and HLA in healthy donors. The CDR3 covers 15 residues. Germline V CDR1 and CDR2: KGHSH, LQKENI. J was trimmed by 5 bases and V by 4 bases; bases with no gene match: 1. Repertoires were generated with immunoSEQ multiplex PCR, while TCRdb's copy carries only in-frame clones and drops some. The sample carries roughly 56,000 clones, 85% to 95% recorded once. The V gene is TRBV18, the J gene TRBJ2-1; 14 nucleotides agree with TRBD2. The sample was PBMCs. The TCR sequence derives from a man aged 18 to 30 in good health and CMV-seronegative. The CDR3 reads CASSQGLAGDNEQFF. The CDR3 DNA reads TGTGCCAGCTCACAGGGACTAGCGGGAGACAATGAGCAGTTCTTC.